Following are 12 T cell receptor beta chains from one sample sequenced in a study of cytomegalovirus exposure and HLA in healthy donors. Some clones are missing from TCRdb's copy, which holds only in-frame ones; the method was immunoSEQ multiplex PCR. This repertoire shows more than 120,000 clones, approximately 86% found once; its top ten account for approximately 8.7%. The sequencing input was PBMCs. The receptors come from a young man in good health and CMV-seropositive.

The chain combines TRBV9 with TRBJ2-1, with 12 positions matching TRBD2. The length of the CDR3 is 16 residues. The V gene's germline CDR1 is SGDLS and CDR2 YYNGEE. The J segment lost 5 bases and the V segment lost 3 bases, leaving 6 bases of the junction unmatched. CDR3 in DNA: TGTGCCAGCAGCGGCCTAGCGGGAGGGCCAAACAATGAGCAGTTCTTC. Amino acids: CASSGLAGGPNNEQFF.

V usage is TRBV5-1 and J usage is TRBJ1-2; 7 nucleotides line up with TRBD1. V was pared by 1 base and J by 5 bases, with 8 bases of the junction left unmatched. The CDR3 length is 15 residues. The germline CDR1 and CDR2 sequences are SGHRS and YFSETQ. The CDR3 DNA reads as TGCGCCAGCAGCTTGAGTGCGGGACAGAAATATGGCTACACCTTC. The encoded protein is CASSLSAGQKYGYTF.

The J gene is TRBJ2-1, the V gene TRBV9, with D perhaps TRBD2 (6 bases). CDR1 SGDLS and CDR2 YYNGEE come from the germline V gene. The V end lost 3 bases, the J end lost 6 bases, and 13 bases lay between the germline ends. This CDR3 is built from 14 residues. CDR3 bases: TGTGCCAGCAGCGCGGGACTTGCTGGCAATGAGCAGTTCTTC. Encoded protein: CASSAGLAGNEQFF.

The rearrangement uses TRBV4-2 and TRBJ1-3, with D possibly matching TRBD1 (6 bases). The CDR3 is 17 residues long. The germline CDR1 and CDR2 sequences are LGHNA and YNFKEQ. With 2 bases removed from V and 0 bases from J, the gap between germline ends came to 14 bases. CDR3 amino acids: CASSQPWTVRSGNTIYF. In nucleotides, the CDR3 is TGTGCCAGCAGCCAACCGTGGACAGTGCGCTCTGGAAACACCATATATTTT.

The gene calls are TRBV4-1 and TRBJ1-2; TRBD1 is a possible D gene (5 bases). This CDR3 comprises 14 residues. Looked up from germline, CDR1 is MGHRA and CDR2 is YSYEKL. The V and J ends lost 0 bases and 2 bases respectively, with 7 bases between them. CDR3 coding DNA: TGCGCCAGCAGCCAAGACAGGGCAAACTATGGCTACACCTTC. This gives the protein CASSQDRANYGYTF.

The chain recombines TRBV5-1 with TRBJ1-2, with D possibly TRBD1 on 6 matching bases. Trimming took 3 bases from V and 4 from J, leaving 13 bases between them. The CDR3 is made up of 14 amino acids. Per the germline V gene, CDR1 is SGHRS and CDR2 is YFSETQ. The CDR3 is CASSSTQGSYGYTF. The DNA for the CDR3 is TGCGCCAGCAGCTCGACACAGGGTTCCTATGGCTACACCTTC.

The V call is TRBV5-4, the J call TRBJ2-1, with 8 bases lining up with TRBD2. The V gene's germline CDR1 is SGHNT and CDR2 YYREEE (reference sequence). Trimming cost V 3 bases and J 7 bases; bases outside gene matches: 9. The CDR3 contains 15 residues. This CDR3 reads CASSSPGLVKNEQFF. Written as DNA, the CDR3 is TGTGCCAGCAGCTCGCCGGGACTAGTTAAGAATGAGCAGTTCTTC.

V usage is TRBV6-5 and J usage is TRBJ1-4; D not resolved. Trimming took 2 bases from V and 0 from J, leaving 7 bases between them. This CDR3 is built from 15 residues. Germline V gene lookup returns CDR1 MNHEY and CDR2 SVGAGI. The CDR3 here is CASSYGGSTNEKLFF. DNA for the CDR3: TGTGCCAGCAGTTACGGCGGGTCAACTAATGAAAAACTGTTTTTT.

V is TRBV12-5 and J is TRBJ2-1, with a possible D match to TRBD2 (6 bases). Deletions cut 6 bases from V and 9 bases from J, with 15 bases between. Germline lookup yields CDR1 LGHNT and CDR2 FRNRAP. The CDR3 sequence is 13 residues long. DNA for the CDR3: TGTGCTAGTGGGCTGGGGGGTTGGGCTGAGCAGTTCTTC. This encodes CASGLGGWAEQFF.

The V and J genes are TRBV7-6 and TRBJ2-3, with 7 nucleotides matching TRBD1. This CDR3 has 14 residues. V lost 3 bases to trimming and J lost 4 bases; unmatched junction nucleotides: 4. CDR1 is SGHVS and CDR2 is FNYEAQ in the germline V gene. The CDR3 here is CASSLTGPADTQYF. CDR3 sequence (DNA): TGTGCCAGCAGCTTGACAGGGCCCGCAGATACGCAGTATTTT.

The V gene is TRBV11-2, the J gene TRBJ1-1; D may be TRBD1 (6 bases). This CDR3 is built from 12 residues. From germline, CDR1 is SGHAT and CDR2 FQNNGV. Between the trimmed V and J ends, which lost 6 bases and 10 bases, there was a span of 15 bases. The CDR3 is CASRVLQGRAFF. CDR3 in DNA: TGTGCCAGCAGGGTTTTACAGGGAAGAGCTTTCTTT.

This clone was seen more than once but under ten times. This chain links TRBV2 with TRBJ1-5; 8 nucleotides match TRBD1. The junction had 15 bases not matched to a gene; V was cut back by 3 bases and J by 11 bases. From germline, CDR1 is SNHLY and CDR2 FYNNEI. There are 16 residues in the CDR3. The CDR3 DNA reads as TGTGCCAGCAGTGACACCTTTGGACAGGGTGGCGGATCCCAGCATTTT. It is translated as CASSDTFGQGGGSQHF. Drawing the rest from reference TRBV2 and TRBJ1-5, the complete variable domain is EPEVTQTPSHQVTQMGQEVILRCVPISNHLYFYWYRQILGQKVEFLVSFYNNEISEKSEIFDDQFSVERPDGSNFTLKIRSTKLEDSAMYFCASSDTFGQGGGSQHFGDGTRLSIL.